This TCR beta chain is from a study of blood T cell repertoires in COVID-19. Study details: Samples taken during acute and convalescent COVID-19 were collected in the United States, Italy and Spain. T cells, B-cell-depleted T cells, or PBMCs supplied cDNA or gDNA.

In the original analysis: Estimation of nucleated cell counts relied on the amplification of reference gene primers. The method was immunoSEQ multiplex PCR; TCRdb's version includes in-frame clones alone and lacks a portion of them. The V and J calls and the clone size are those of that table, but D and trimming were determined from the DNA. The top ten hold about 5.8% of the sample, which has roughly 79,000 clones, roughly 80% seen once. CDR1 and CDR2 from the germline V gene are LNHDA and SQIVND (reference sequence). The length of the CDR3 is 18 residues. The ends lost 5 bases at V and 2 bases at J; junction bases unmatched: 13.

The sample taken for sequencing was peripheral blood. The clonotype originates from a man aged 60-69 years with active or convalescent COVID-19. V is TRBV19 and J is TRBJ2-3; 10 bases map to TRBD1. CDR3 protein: CASSLVSLGTGATDTQYF. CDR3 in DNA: TGTGCCAGTAGTCTAGTATCGCTAGGGACAGGGGCCACAGATACGCAGTATTTT.